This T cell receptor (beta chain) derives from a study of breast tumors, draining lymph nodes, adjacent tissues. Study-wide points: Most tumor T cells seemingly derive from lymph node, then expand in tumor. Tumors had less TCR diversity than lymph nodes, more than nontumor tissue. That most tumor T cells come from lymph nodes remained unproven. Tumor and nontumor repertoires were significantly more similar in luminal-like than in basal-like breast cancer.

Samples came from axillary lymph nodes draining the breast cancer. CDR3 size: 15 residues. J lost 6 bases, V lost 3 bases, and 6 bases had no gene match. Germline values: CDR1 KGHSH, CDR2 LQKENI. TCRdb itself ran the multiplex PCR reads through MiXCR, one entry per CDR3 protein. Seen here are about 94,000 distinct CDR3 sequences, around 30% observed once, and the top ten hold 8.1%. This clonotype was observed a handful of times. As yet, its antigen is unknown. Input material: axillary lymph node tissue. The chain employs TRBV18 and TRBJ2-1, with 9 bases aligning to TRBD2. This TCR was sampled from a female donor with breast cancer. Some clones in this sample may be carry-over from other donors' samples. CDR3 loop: CASSPRSGSANEQFF. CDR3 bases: TGTGCCAGCTCACCCCGTAGCGGGAGTGCCAATGAGCAGTTCTTC.